Detailed here is one T cell receptor (beta chain). Its cognate antigen is unknown. These data are taken from a study of identical twins. The study, taken as a whole, reports: Twins showed weaker excess sharing in their beta out-of-frame sequences. For out-of-frame alpha sequences shared by twins, low generation probability was in excess.

The V segment lost 8 bases and the J segment 5 bases; nucleotides outside the gene matches: 9. The CDR3 covers 13 residues. The germline gives CDR1 SGHRS, CDR2 YFSETQ. The cDNA had a unique molecular identifier and a template-switch universal primer site. TCRdb re-analysed the 5' RACE reads in MiXCR, keeping a single row per CDR3 protein. In the table there are roughly 260,000 distinct CDR3 sequences, more than 12% of which are singletons. The sequence came from a woman aged 18-29 years in good health. This chain connects TRBV5-1 to TRBJ2-5; 7 nucleotides match TRBD2. The sequenced sample was memory (CD45RO+) T cells sorted from blood. CDR3 sequence (DNA): TGCGCCAGTTTTCCGCGGGGGTCGGAGACCCAGTACTTC. It is translated as CASFPRGSETQYF.